Reported below is one T cell receptor (beta chain). Its antigen is as yet unknown. Libraries were prepared by immunoSEQ multiplex PCR; TCRdb keeps only in-frame clonotypes and omits some of them. The data contain roughly 190,000 clones, more than 85% of them singletons. CDR1 is SNHLY and CDR2 is FYNNEI in the germline V gene. The CDR3 loop spans 14 amino acids. Trimming shortened V by 6 bases and J by 0 bases, and 8 bases separated the two germline ends. The entry originates in a study of T cell responses to AZD1222 COVID-19 vaccine. Study outcomes and limitations: In the spike-specific TCR repertoire, nearly half reportedly target unmutated variant regions.

The gene calls are TRBV2 and TRBJ1-4; no definite D call. This clonotype was obtained from an adult who received the AZD1222 COVID-19 vaccine. Sequences were derived from peripheral blood, sampled 28 days after the second AZD1222 dose. The CDR3 loop reads CASSTQATNEKLFF. The CDR3 DNA reads TGTGCCAGCAGCACCCAAGCAACTAATGAAAAACTGTTTTTT.